This entry features one T cell receptor beta chain sequence. This receptor's antigen is unknown. Base-call qualities are not available, and no considerably larger clone is one nucleotide away. From its cysteine to its phenylalanine, the CDR3 spans 13 amino acids. Only the CDR3 DNA stays, 39 bases, in frame from base 1. Sequences SGHAT (CDR1) and FQNNGV (CDR2) are obtained from the germline V gene. Cut back by 2 bases and 6 bases, the V and J ends lie 10 bases apart. Unstimulated PBMCs, after thawing, were stained for CD3, CD4 and CD8 and then FACS-sorted into CD3+CD4+ and CD3+CD8+ populations. All 8 studied subjects were randomized to immunosuppression withdrawal. Genomic DNA was isolated with the Qiagen DNeasy Blood and Tissue Kit. Frozen genomic DNA underwent high-throughput TCRbeta CDR3 sequencing by immunoSEQ, including PCR amplification, mapping, bias correction and internal controls. As for the authors' bioinformatics: Only productive rearrangements were retained, with each unique TCRbeta sequence defined by its CDR3 nucleotide sequence together with its V and J gene. For a sequence to be called donor-reactive, it needed a frequency of at least 0.01% and at least 5-fold expansion in CFSE-low cells compared with unstimulated pre-transplant cells. To ensure at least 90% detection power, minimum frequency thresholds were set for each subject based on that subject's lowest-template unstimulated sample. Jensen-Shannon divergence between the top 1000 TCRbeta sequences after and before transplant was used to measure repertoire turnover. Changes in detection of donor-reactive sequences were assessed with two-sided Fisher's exact tests. TCRdb re-hosts the immuneACCESS table, in-frame sequences only. Its copies lack some clones; in the studies checked, an unresolved V gene accounts for under half of them, and the cause for the rest is not known. The DNA was the basis for D and trimming; V, J and clone size are from that table. This sample lists about 75,000 clones; roughly 80% were detected once. The top ten clonotypes cover under 2.5% of the sample.

This entry comes from a study of T cell clones after liver transplantation (dated by TCRdb to about 2019). For context, the study as a whole: The samples were obtained from ITN030ST, a randomized trial that attempted immunosuppression withdrawal within 2 years after liver transplantation. Blood samples were taken pre-transplant, pre-randomization before withdrawal, and post-randomization after full withdrawal or failed withdrawal. A cohort of 8 liver transplant recipients was studied, of whom 3 were classified as tolerant and 5 as non-tolerant. The subjects received no induction therapy and were kept on standard immunosuppression until randomization at 12-24 months post-transplant. As an antigen-independent comparator for the donor-reactive sequences, third party-reactive TCRbeta sequences from pre-transplant MLRs were identified as well. Three of the eight recipients were HCV-positive; the others were transplanted for non-autoimmune, non-viral indications. Tolerance was defined as complete immunosuppression withdrawal for at least one year with no rise in liver enzymes beyond twice the upper limit of normal. After a pre-transplant mixed lymphocyte reaction, TCRbeta sequencing was used to pinpoint donor-reactive T cell clones, which were subsequently tracked in post-transplant blood. Study-wide findings and limitations: When repertoire turnover was accounted for, significantly reduced detection of donor-reactive sequences was found in 7 of 8 subjects for CD4 and in 8 of 8 subjects for CD8. Since no allograft tissue specimens were available, donor-reactive T cells may have migrated into the graft instead of being deleted. In a couple of subjects, low numbers of available donor cells limited the measurable donor-reactive repertoire. In most of the 8 subjects, regardless of tolerance or HCV status, circulating donor-reactive CD4 TCRbeta sequences dropped significantly post-transplant. Conclusions were preliminary, limited by small, heterogeneous patient numbers and non-standardized post-transplant time points. Donor-reactive sequences decreased more than third party-reactive sequences, which suggests partial antigen-specific deletion that was not related to withdrawal success.

This sequence uses TRBV11-2 and TRBJ1-1; there is no confident call for the D gene. This specimen was CD4+ T cells from blood, taken around 48 months after liver transplant. This sequence originates from a human patient who received a liver transplant. After a transplant, some T cells may be of graft donor origin. The sequenced DNA is TGTGCCAGCAGCTTACATATCATAGCTGAAGCTTTCTTT. It translates as CASSLHIIAEAFF.